This T cell receptor (beta chain) stems from a study of CD4 T cells in relation to SARS-CoV-2 and coronaviruses. V was trimmed by 5 bases and J by 9 bases, leaving 14 bases between them. Germline V gene sequence: CDR1 SGHVS, CDR2 FQNEAQ. The CDR3 totals 14 residues. Measured with immunoSEQ multiplex PCR; TCRdb has only the in-frame clones, and not every one. The sample has approximately 70,000 clones; more than 80% are singletons. CD4+ T cells from unexposed donors were obtained before the COVID-19 pandemic (2011-2018). V and J are TRBV7-8 and TRBJ1-6, with D unresolved. The source material was naive CD4+ T cells from PBMCs. Noted subset: naive CD4+ T cells isolated by negative enrichment. This sequence originates from a human donor in good health. In DNA form, the CDR3 reads TGTGCCAGCAGCCCCCGGTTGGGTGGTTCACCCCTCCACTTT. This sequence encodes CASSPRLGGSPLHF.